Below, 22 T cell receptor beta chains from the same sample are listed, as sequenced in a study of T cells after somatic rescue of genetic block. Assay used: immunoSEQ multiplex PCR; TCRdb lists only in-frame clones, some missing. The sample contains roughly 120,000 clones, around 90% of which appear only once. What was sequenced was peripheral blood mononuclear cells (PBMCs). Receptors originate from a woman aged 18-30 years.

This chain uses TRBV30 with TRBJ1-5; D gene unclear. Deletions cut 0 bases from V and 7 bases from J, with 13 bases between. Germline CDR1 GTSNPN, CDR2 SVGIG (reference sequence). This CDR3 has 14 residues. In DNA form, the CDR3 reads TGTGCCTGGAGTGTACGGTCCCGGGAGCAGCCCCAGCATTTT. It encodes CAWSVRSREQPQHF.

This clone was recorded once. CDR3 loop: CALRRGSNEKLFF. CDR3 DNA sequence: TGTGCCCTAAGGCGGGGGTCAAATGAAAAACTGTTTTTT. The V gene is TRBV2, the J gene TRBJ1-4; perhaps TRBD1 as D (5 bases). Trimming removed 11 bases at V and 5 bases at J, with 15 bases between. Germline V gives CDR1 SNHLY, CDR2 FYNNEI. CDR3 size: 13 residues.

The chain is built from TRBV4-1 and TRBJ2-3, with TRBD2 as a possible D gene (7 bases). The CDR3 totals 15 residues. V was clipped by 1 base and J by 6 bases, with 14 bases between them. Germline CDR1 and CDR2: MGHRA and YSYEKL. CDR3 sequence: CASSQAGGRGDTQYF. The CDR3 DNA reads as TGCGCCAGCAGCCAAGCGGGGGGAAGGGGGGATACGCAGTATTTT.

CDR3 sequence: CASTPVPLGVEAFF. The CDR3, as DNA: TGTGCCAGCACCCCAGTCCCCTTAGGGGTTGAAGCTTTCTTT. The genes are TRBV27 and TRBJ1-1; D possibly corresponds to TRBD1 (5 bases). Per the germline V gene, CDR1 is MNHEY and CDR2 is SMNVEV (reference sequence). The CDR3 contains 14 residues. Trimming shortened V by 7 bases and J by 7 bases, and 19 bases separated the two germline ends.

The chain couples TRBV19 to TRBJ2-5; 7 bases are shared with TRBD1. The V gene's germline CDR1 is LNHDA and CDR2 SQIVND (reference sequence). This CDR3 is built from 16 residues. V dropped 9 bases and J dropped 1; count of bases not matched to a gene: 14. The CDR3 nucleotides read TGTGCCAGCCAGAGAGGAAGGGGACAGTCCCAAGAGACCCAGTACTTC. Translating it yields CASQRGRGQSQETQYF.

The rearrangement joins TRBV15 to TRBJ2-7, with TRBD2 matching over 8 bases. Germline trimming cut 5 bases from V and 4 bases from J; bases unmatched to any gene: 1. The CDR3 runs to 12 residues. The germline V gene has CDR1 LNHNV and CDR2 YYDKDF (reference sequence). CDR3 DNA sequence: TGTGCCACCAGCCGGGGGGGATACGAGCAGTACTTC. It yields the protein CATSRGGYEQYF.

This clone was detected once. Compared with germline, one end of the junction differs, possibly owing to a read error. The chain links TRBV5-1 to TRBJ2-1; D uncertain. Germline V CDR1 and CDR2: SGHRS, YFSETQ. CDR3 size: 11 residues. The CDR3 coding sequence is TGCGCCAGCAGCTTAGACGGACCCCTGGTCTTC. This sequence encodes CASSLDGPLVF.

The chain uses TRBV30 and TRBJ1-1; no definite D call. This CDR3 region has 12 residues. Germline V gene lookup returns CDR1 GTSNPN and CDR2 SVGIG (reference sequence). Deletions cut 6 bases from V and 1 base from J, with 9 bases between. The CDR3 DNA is TGTGCCTGTTTTGACGGGAACACTGAAGCTTTCTTT. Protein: CACFDGNTEAFF.

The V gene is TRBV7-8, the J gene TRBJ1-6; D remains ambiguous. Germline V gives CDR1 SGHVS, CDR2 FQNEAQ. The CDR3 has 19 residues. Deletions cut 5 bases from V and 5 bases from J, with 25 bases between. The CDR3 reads CASSPRPDGGIPNNSPLHF. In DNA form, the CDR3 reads TGTGCCAGCAGCCCCCGGCCGGACGGTGGGATCCCGAATAATTCACCCCTCCACTTT.

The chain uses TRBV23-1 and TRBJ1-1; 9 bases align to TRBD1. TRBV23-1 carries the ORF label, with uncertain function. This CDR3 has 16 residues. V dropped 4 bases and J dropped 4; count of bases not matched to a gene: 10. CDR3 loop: CASSLDRDREVTEAFF. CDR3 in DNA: TGCGCCAGCAGTCTTGACCGGGACAGGGAGGTCACTGAAGCTTTCTTT.

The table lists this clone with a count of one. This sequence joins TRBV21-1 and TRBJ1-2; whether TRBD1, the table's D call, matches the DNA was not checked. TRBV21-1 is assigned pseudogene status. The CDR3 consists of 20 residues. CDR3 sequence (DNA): TGTGCCAGCAGCAAAGATTGGTGCAGGGTGAGAGAACTGGAGAACTATGGCTACACCTTC. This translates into CASSKDWCRVRELENYGYTF.

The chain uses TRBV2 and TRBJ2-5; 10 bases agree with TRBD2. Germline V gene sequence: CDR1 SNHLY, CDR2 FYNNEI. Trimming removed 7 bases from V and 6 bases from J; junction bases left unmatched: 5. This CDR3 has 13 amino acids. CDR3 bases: TGTGCCAGCACACTAGCGGGGCAAAAGACCCAGTACTTC. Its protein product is CASTLAGQKTQYF.

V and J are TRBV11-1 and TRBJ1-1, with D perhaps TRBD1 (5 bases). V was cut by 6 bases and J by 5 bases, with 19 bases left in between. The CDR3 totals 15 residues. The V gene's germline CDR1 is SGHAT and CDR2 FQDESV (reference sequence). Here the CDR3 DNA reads TGTGCCAGCAGTAGAGGAGAGGGGAGGAGGACTGAAGCTTTCTTT. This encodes CASSRGEGRRTEAFF.

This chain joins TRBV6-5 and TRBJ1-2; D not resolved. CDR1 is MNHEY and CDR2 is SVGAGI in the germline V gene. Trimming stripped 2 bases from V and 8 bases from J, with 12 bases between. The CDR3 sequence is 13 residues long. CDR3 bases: TGTGCCAGCAGTTACCGCCTCGGAGGGGGCTACACCTTC. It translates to CASSYRLGGGYTF.

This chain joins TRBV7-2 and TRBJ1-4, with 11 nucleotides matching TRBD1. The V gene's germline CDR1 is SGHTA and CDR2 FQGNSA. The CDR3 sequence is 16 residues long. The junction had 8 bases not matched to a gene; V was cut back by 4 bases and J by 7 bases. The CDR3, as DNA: TGTGCCAGCAGCTGGACAGGGGGCAGGAAGATTGAAAAACTGTTTTTT. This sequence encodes CASSWTGGRKIEKLFF.

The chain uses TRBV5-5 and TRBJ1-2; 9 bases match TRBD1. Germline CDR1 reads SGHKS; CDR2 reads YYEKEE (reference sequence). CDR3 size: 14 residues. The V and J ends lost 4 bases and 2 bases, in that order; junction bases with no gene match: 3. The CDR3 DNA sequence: TGTGCCAGCAGCGAAGGGACAGGGAACTATGGCTACACCTTC. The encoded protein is CASSEGTGNYGYTF.

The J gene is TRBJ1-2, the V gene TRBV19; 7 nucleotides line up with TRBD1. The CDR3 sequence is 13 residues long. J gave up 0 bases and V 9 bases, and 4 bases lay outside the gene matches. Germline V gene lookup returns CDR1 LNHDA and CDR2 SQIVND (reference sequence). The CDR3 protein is CASRDSPNYGYTF. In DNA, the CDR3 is TGTGCCAGCCGGGACAGCCCTAACTATGGCTACACCTTC. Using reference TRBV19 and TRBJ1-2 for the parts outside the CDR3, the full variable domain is DGGITQSPKYLFRKEGQNVTLSCEQNLNHDAMYWYRQDPGQGLRLIYYSQIVNDFQKGDIAEGYSVSREKKESFPLTVTSAQKNPTAFYLCASRDSPNYGYTFGSGTRLTVV.

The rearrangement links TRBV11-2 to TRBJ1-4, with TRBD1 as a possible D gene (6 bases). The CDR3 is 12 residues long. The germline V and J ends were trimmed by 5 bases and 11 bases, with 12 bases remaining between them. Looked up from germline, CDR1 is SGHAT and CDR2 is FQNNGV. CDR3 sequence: CASSPGTTKLFF. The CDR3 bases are TGTGCCAGCAGCCCCGGGACAACCAAACTGTTTTTT. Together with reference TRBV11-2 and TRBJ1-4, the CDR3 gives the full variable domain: EAGVAQSPRYKIIEKRQSVAFWCNPISGHATLYWYQQILGQGPKLLIQFQNNGVVDDSQLPKDRFSAERLKGVDSTLKIQPAKLEDSAVYLCASSPGTTKLFFGSGTQLSVL.

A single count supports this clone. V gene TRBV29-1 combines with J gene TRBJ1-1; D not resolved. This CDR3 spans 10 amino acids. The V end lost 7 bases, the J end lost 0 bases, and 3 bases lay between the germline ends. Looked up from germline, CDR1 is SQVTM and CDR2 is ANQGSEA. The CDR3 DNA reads TGCAGCGGAGTGAACACTGAAGCTTTCTTT. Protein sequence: CSGVNTEAFF.

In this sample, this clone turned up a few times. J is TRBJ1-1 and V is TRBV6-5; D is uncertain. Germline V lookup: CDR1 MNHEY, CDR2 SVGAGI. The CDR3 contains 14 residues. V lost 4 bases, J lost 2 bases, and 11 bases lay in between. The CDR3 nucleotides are TGTGCCAGCAGTTCCTCGGCAGGAAACACTGAAGCTTTCTTT. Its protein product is CASSSSAGNTEAFF.

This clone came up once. The CDR3 bases are TGTGCCAGTACCCTAGGCGGGGTCGGGGCTGGAAACACCATATATTTT. It encodes CASTLGGVGAGNTIYF. This chain uses TRBV19 with TRBJ1-3; the D is unclear. V lost 7 bases and J lost 2, with 18 bases in between. The CDR3 runs 16 residues. Germline V gene data show CDR1 as LNHDA and CDR2 as SQIVND (reference sequence).

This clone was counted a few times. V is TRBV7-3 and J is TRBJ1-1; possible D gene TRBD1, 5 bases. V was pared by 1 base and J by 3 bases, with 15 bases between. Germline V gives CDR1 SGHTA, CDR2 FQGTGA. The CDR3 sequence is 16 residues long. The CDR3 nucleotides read TGTGCCAGCAGCTTAAATGGCGCGGGGCGACACACTGAAGCTTTCTTT. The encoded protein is CASSLNGAGRHTEAFF. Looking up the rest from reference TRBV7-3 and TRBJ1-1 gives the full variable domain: GAGVSQTPSNKVTEKGKYVELRCDPISGHTALYWYRQSLGQGPEFLIYFQGTGAADDSGLPNDRFFAVRPEGSVSTLKIQRTERGDSAVYLCASSLNGAGRHTEAFFGQGTRLTVV.